One and the same sample provided the 13 T cell receptor beta chains below, sequenced in a study of regulatory T cells in long-lasting Graves disease. Time point noted: newly diagnosed GD, antithyroid drugs for less than 3 months. PBMC RNA was the source of the TCR library. In building TCR beta libraries, iRepertoire HTBI primers were used together with Arm-PCR of CDR3 regions. TCRdb redid the calling of the multiplex PCR reads with MiXCR, one entry per CDR3 protein. The sample comprises a few hundred thousand distinct CDR3 sequences, around 18% of which are singletons, and 13% to 15% rests with the top ten. These records were also assigned to another study, of T cells in Graves' hyperthyroidism and ophthalmopathy.

Sequencing was performed on peripheral blood mononuclear cells (PBMCs), taken at new diagnosis, from a patient treated with antithyroid drugs. The source of these receptors is a woman in her twenties or thirties with Graves disease.

This clonotype was counted at least ten times. J is TRBJ2-1 and V is TRBV3-1; D may be TRBD1 (6 bases). The germline CDR1 and CDR2 sequences are LGHDT and YNNKEL (reference sequence). The CDR3 has 14 residues. Trimming removed 6 bases from V and 6 bases from J, with 15 bases in between. The CDR3 region is CASRPSDRFNEQFF. The CDR3 DNA follows: TGTGCCAGCAGACCCAGTGACAGGTTCAATGAGCAGTTCTTC.

This clonotype was seen repeatedly, ten times or more. This chain connects TRBV7-9 to TRBJ1-2; no definite D call. This CDR3 spans 12 amino acids. Trimming removed 4 bases from V and 3 bases from J, with 6 bases in between. CDR1 and CDR2 from the germline V gene are SEHNR and FQNEAQ (reference sequence). CDR3 residues: CASSSRHYGYTF. As DNA, the CDR3 is TGTGCCAGCAGCTCACGACACTATGGCTACACCTTC.

This clonotype was seen a few times. V gene TRBV3-1 combines with J gene TRBJ1-1; 7 bases fit TRBD1. V shed 0 bases, J shed 3 bases, and the junction held 4 bases outside the gene matches. Per germline, CDR1 LGHDT and CDR2 YNNKEL (reference sequence). The CDR3 is 15 amino acids. CDR3 residues: CASSQDRGVDTEAFF. The CDR3 DNA sequence: TGTGCCAGCAGCCAAGACAGGGGGGTAGACACTGAAGCTTTCTTT.

At least ten counts were recorded for this clonotype. V usage is TRBV7-9 and J usage is TRBJ2-7, with 10 bases that match TRBD2. The V gene's germline CDR1 is SEHNR and CDR2 FQNEAQ (reference sequence). The CDR3 runs 15 residues. Trimming at V came to 4 bases and at J to 2 bases, leaving 5 bases not matched to a gene. DNA for the CDR3: TGTGCCAGCAGCTACAGCGGGGGGGCCGCCTACGAGCAGTACTTC. This encodes CASSYSGGAAYEQYF. The entire variable domain, with the rest obtained from reference TRBV7-9 and TRBJ2-7, is as follows: DTGVSQNPRHKITKRGQNVTFRCDPISEHNRLYWYRQTLGQGPEFLTYFQNEAQLEKSRLLSDRFSAERPKGSFSTLEIQRTEQGDSAMYLCASSYSGGAAYEQYFGPGTRLTVT.

This clonotype was seen many times. The chain links TRBV29-1 to TRBJ1-2; D might be TRBD1 (6 bases). The V gene's germline CDR1 is SQVTM and CDR2 ANQGSEA. The CDR3 has 16 amino acids. V was clipped by 0 bases and J by 3 bases, with 17 bases between them. Written as DNA, the CDR3 is TGCAGCGTTGAAGAAAATTACGGGGGGCGTGACTATGGCTACACCTTC. Translated: CSVEENYGGRDYGYTF. Together with reference TRBV29-1 and TRBJ1-2, the CDR3 gives the full variable domain: SAVISQKPSRDICQRGTSLTIQCQVDSQVTMMFWYRQQPGQSLTLIATANQGSEATYESGFVIDKFPISRPNLTFSTLTVSNMSPEDSSIYLCSVEENYGGRDYGYTFGSGTRLTVV.

In this sample, this clonotype turned up many times. The genes are TRBV9 and TRBJ2-3, with D tentatively TRBD1 (6 bases). The length of the CDR3 is 16 residues. Looked up from germline, CDR1 is SGDLS and CDR2 is YYNGEE. Trimming stripped 0 bases from V and 0 bases from J, with 11 bases between. This CDR3 is CASSVGGLRSTDTQYF. In nucleotides, the CDR3 is TGTGCCAGCAGCGTAGGGGGGCTCCGTAGCACAGATACGCAGTATTTT.

This clonotype was observed many times. V and J are TRBV28 and TRBJ2-7; the match to TRBD1 covers 8 bases. Per the germline V gene, CDR1 is MDHEN and CDR2 is SYDVKM. The CDR3 is 12 amino acids. J lost 7 bases, V lost 10 bases, and 9 bases had no gene match. The CDR3 DNA sequence: TGTGCCACCGTCCCGTACAGGGGGGAGCAGTACTTC. Protein sequence: CATVPYRGEQYF.

This clonotype was recorded at least ten times. The chain links TRBV29-1 to TRBJ2-4; either TRBD1 or TRBD2 may fit D (7 bases each). The CDR3 totals 12 residues. V was pared by 2 bases and J by 8 bases, with 10 bases between. CDR1 is SQVTM and CDR2 is ANQGSEA in the germline V gene. The CDR3, as DNA: TGCAGCGTTGAACAGGGGGGGGACATTCAGTACTTC. The encoded protein is CSVEQGGDIQYF.

This clonotype was recorded many times. Here the CDR3 DNA reads TGTGCCATCAGTGAAGCGGGGGCGGGAGATACGCAGTATTTT. Its protein is CAISEAGAGDTQYF. The rearrangement joins TRBV10-3 to TRBJ2-3, with 8 bases matching TRBD2. The CDR3 is 14 amino acids. Germline V CDR1 and CDR2: ENHRY, SYGVKD. V lost 3 bases to trimming and J lost 5 bases; unmatched junction nucleotides: 4.

This clonotype was found many times. The chain carries TRBV20-1 and TRBJ2-5; tentative D call: TRBD1 (5 bases). This CDR3 is built from 15 residues. CDR1 is DFQATT and CDR2 is SNEGSKA in the germline V gene (reference sequence). V was cut by 0 bases and J by 2 bases, with 13 bases left in between. The CDR3 sequence is CSARDNGQGQETQYF. In DNA form, the CDR3 reads TGCAGTGCTAGAGATAATGGTCAGGGTCAAGAGACCCAGTACTTC.

In its sample, this clonotype was seen many times. The genes are TRBV2 and TRBJ1-6; possible D gene TRBD1, 6 bases. Germline CDR1 SNHLY, CDR2 FYNNEI. CDR3 length: 15 amino acids. The V and J ends lost 7 bases and 9 bases respectively, with 19 bases between them. This CDR3 reads CASTRTVQTGSPLHF. The DNA for the CDR3 is TGTGCCAGCACACGGACAGTGCAAACGGGTTCACCCCTCCACTTT.

This clonotype has at least ten counts. The chain is built from TRBV20-1 and TRBJ1-1, with D possibly TRBD1 on 5 matching bases. The CDR3 length is 15 residues. Germline values: CDR1 DFQATT, CDR2 SNEGSKA (reference sequence). V lost 1 base to trimming and J lost 3 bases, with 15 bases between them. The CDR3 region has the DNA TGCAGTGCTAGAGTCGGGACCTACGGGGACACTGAAGCTTTCTTT. Translation: CSARVGTYGDTEAFF.

This clonotype has a count of ten or more. The chain has TRBV7-2 and TRBJ1-5; TRBD1 matches at 9 bases. The CDR3 length is 14 residues. With 3 bases clipped from V and 5 bases from J, the junction kept 2 bases outside the gene matches. Germline V CDR1 and CDR2: SGHTA, FQGNSA. CDR3 loop: CASSLGTGYQPQHF. In DNA, the CDR3 is TGTGCCAGCAGCTTGGGGACAGGGTATCAGCCCCAGCATTTT.